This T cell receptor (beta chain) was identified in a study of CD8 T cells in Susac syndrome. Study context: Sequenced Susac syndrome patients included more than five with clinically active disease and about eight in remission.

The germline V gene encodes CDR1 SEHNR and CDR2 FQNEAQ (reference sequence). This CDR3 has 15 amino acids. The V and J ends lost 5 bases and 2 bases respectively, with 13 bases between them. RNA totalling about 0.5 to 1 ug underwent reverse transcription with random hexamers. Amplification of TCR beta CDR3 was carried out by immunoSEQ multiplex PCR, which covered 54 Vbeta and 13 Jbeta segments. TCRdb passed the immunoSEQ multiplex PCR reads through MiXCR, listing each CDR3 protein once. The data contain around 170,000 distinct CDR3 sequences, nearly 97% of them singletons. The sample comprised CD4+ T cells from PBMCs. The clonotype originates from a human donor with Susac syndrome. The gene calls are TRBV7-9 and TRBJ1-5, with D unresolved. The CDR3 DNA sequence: TGTGCCAGCAGCCCGAGTGCCCAGGGCAATCAGCCCCAGCATTTT. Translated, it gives CASSPSAQGNQPQHF.